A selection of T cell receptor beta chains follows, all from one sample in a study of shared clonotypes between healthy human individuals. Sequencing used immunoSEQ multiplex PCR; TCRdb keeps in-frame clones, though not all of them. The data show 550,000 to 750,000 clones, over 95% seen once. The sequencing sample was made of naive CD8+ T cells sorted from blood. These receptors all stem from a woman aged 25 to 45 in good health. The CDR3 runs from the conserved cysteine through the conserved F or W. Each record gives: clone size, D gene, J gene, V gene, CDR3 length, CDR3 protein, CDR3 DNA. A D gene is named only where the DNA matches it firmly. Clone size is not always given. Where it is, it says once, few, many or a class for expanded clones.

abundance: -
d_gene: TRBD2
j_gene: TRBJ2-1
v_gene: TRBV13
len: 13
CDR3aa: CASSLTSRPEQFF
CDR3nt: TGTGCCAGCAGCTTGACTAGCCGTCCTGAGCAGTTCTTC

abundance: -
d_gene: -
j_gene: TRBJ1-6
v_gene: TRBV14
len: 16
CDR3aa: CASSQKAGGPNSPLHF
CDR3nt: TGTGCCAGCAGCCAAAAAGCCGGGGGCCCAAATTCACCCCTCCACTTT

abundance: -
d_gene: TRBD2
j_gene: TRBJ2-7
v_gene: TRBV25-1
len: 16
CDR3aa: CASSANGLAGDYEQYF
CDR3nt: TGTGCCAGCAGCGCCAATGGACTAGCGGGCGACTACGAGCAGTACTTC

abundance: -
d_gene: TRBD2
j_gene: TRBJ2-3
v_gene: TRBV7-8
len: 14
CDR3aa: CASSFGGTTDTQYF
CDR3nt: TGTGCCAGCAGCTTCGGGGGGACCACAGATACGCAGTATTTT

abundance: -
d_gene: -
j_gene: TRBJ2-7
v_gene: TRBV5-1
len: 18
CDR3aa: CASSRDAPTRRGPYEQYF
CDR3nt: TGCGCCAGCAGCCGGGACGCCCCGACTAGGCGGGGACCGTACGAGCAGTACTTC

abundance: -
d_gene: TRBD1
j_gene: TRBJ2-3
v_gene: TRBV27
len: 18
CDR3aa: CASSISPGTGLGTDTQYF
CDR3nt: TGTGCCAGCAGTATTAGTCCCGGGACAGGGTTGGGTACAGATACGCAGTATTTT

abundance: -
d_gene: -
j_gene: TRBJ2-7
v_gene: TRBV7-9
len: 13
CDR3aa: CASSLVILDEQYF
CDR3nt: TGTGCCAGCAGCTTAGTGATCCTTGACGAGCAGTACTTC

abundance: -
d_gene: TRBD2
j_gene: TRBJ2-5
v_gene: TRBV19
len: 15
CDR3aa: CASGTLAGYQETQYF
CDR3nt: TGTGCCAGTGGAACACTAGCGGGGTACCAAGAGACCCAGTACTTC

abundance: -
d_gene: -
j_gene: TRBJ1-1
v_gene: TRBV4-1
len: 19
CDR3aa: CASSQDSVSDPYLNTEAFF
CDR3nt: TGCGCCAGCAGCCAAGATAGCGTCTCGGATCCTTATTTGAACACTGAAGCTTTCTTT

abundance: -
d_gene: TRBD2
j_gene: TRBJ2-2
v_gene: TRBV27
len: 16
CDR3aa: CASSLSYLGLTGELFF
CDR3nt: TGTGCCAGCAGTTTATCGTATCTGGGACTAACCGGGGAGCTGTTTTTT

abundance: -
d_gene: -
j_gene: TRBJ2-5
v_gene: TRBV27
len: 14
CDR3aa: CASSFSAEVGEQYF
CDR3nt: TGTGCCAGCAGTTTTAGTGCAGAGGTGGGGGAGCAGTACTTC

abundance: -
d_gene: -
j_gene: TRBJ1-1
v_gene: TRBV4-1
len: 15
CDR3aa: CASSQALGDRTEAFF
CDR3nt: TGCGCCAGCAGCCAAGCCTTGGGGGATAGGACTGAAGCTTTCTTT

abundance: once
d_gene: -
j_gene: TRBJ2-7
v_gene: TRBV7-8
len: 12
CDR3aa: CASSFGDKEQYF
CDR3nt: TGTGCCAGCAGCTTTGGCGATAAAGAGCAGTACTTC

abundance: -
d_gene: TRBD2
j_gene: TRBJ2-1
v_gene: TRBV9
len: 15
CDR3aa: CASSVSGSSYNEQFF
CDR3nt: TGTGCCAGCAGCGTCAGCGGGAGCTCCTACAATGAGCAGTTCTTC

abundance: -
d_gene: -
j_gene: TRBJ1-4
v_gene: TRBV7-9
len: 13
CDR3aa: CASSLGPDEKLFF
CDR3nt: TGTGCCAGCAGCTTAGGTCCGGATGAAAAACTGTTTTTT

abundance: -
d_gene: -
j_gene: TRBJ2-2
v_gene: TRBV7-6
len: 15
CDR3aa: CASSPTQGSTGELFF
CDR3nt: TGTGCCAGCAGCCCAACACAGGGTTCCACCGGGGAGCTGTTTTTT

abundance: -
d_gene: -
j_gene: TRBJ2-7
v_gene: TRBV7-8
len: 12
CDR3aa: CASSLSFDEQYF
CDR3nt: TGTGCCAGCAGCTTAAGTTTCGACGAGCAGTACTTC

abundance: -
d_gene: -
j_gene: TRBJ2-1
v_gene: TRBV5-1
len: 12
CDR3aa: CASSFSAGEQFF
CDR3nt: TGCGCCAGCAGCTTTTCTGCCGGGGAGCAGTTCTTC

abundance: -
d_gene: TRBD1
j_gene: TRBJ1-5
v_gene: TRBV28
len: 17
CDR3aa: CASRWDSSILSNQPQHF
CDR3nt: TGTGCCAGCAGGTGGGACAGCTCGATACTTAGCAATCAGCCCCAGCATTTT

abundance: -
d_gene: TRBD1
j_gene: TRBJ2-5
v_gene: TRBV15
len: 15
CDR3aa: CATSTGQGAGETQYF
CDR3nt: TGTGCCACCAGCACCGGACAGGGGGCGGGAGAGACCCAGTACTTC

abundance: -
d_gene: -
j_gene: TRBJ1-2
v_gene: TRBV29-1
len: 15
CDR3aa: CSVREAAAANYGYTF
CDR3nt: TGCAGCGTCCGAGAGGCTGCAGCAGCTAACTATGGCTACACCTTC

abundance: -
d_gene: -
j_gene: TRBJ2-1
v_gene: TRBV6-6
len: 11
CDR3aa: CASSTRGEQFF
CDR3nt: TGTGCCAGCAGTACCCGGGGTGAGCAGTTCTTC

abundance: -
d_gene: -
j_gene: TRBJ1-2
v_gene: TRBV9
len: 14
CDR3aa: CASSFPGGTRGYTF
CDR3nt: TGTGCCAGCAGCTTTCCCGGGGGGACTCGTGGCTACACCTTC

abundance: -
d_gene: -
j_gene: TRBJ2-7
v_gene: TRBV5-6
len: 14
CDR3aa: CASSLDGSVYEQYF
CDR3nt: TGTGCCAGCAGCTTGGACGGATCCGTCTACGAGCAGTACTTC